This paragraph reports one T cell receptor beta chain. What it binds is unknown. TCRdb called the 5' RACE reads again in MiXCR, with one record for every CDR3 protein. The profile covers 120,000 to 150,000 distinct CDR3 sequences, with over 15% appearing a single time and around 2.4% taken by the ten largest. This sample was included in a study of T-cell memory formation after mild COVID-19. Study-level information: Largely donor-specific sequence clusters came from two donors.

Study-level points and caveats: Contracting clones from day 15 to 85 showed balanced CD4/CD8; later expanders favored CD4+.

Germline values: CDR1 SEHNR, CDR2 FQNEAQ (reference sequence). CDR3 length: 20 amino acids. J lost 1 base, V lost 10 bases, and 21 bases had no gene match. Sequencing was performed on PBMCs or a T cell subset sorted from them (not recorded which). This chain joins TRBV7-9 and TRBJ2-3; 12 bases are a match to TRBD2. This TCR derives from an adult woman who had mild COVID-19 (a few samples of this study predate the infection). Cell type and time point are not known. This CDR3 reads CAISTGGPGLAGHRTDTQYF. DNA for the CDR3: TGTGCCATTTCAACGGGGGGCCCGGGACTAGCGGGTCACCGCACAGATACGCAGTATTTT.